The rows below give T cell receptor beta chains drawn from one sample of a study of cytomegalovirus exposure and HLA in healthy donors. TCRdb keeps only in-frame clones here, not all; method: immunoSEQ multiplex PCR. Of about 150,000 clones in the sample, approximately 80% were seen once. Sequenced sample: PBMCs. Source of these receptors: a man aged 25-45 years in good health and CMV-seropositive. Each CDR3 is given with its conserved first and last residue. Each record gives: V gene, D gene, clone size, CDR3 length, J gene, CDR3 DNA, CDR3 protein. A D gene is named only where the DNA matches it firmly. Some rows mark clone size as missing; the rest say once, few, many or name a class of expanded clone.

TRBV5-6	TRBD2	.	15	TRBJ2-7	TGTGCCAGCACGGTCGCTAGCGGGAGGGCCTATGAGCAGTACTTC	CASTVASGRAYEQYF
TRBV6-1	.	.	18	TRBJ1-5	TGTGCCAGCAGTGAAGAATTCTCATTAGGGGTTCGCGGTCAGCCCCAGCATTTT	CASSEEFSLGVRGQPQHF
TRBV5-1	.	few	15	TRBJ2-5	TGCGCCAGCAGCCCCAGGACGGTGGGGGGAGAGACCCAGTACTTC	CASSPRTVGGETQYF
TRBV9	TRBD1	.	16	TRBJ2-2	TGTGCCAGCAGGGCCGGGACAGGGAAAGGTACCGGGGAGCTGTTTTTT	CASRAGTGKGTGELFF
TRBV21-1	.	.	14	TRBJ2-7	TGTGCCAGCAGCAAAGTGGCAGGGGTGGGTGAGCAGTACTTC	CASSKVAGVGEQYF
TRBV5-6	TRBD1	.	14	TRBJ1-1	TGTGCCAGCAGGGCGGGACAGATGAACACTGAAGCTTTCTTT	CASRAGQMNTEAFF
TRBV7-8	.	.	15	TRBJ2-1	TGTGCCAGCAGCTATGACAGGAGCTCCTACAATGAGCAGTTCTTC	CASSYDRSSYNEQFF
TRBV7-2	.	.	12	TRBJ2-3	TGTGCCAGCAGCCTCCGCACAGATACGCAGTATTTT	CASSLRTDTQYF
TRBV10-3	TRBD2	.	17	TRBJ2-3	TGTGCCATCAACCCTGCGGCTAGCGGGACCCTTGGAGATACGCAGTATTTT	CAINPAASGTLGDTQYF
TRBV28	.	.	10	TRBJ1-1	TGTGCCACAGGGAACACTGAAGCTTTCTTT	CATGNTEAFF
TRBV5-6	TRBD1	.	15	TRBJ2-7	TGTGCCAGCAGCTTGTTGGGGACAGGGGGGCGAGAGCAGTACTTC	CASSLLGTGGREQYF
TRBV5-4	TRBD1	.	14	TRBJ2-1	TGTGCCAGCAGCGTCACACAGGGGATTAGGGAGCAGTTCTTC	CASSVTQGIREQFF
TRBV30	TRBD1	.	13	TRBJ2-5	TGTGCCTACAGGGACAGGGGGCGAGAGACCCAGTACTTC	CAYRDRGRETQYF
TRBV5-1	TRBD2	.	14	TRBJ2-7	TGCGCCAGCAGCTTGGCTAGCGGGAGCTACGAGCAGTACTTC	CASSLASGSYEQYF
TRBV5-1	TRBD2	.	15	TRBJ2-5	TGCGCCAGCAGCTTGGTTTCCGGGAGGAGAGAGACCCAGTACTTC	CASSLVSGRRETQYF
TRBV30	TRBD2	.	15	TRBJ2-5	TGTGCCTGGAGTACAGGACTAGCGAGGCAAGAGACCCAGTACTTC	CAWSTGLARQETQYF
TRBV21-1	.	.	14	TRBJ2-7	TGTGCCAGCAGCAAGACACACCCGTCTTACGAGCAGTACTTC	CASSKTHPSYEQYF
TRBV4-1	TRBD2	.	16	TRBJ2-5	TGCGCCAGCAGCCAATTCCCGGGGGGGCTACAAGAGACCCAGTACTTC	CASSQFPGGLQETQYF
TRBV27	TRBD1	.	13	TRBJ2-1	TGTGCCAGCAGCCGTGTACAGGGGAATGAGCAGTTCTTC	CASSRVQGNEQFF
TRBV9	TRBD2	.	18	TRBJ2-1	TGTGCCAGCAGCGTAGGACTAGCGGGGCCTCCCTCCTACAATGAGCAGTTCTTC	CASSVGLAGPPSYNEQFF
TRBV5-5	.	.	15	TRBJ1-6	TGTGCCAGCAGCCCGACCGGGACTTATAATTCACCCCTCCACTTT	CASSPTGTYNSPLHF
TRBV11-3	TRBD1	.	14	TRBJ2-2	TGTGCCAGCAGCTCGGACAGGAGCACCGGGGAGCTGTTTTTT	CASSSDRSTGELFF
TRBV6-5	TRBD2	.	15	TRBJ2-1	TGTGCCAGCAGCTACCTCACGGGAGGGAGGCGCGAGCAGTTCTTC	CASSYLTGGRREQFF
TRBV7-9	TRBD1	once	14	TRBJ2-7	TGTGCCAGCGGCCGGGACAGGGGGCCTAACGAGCAGTACTTC	CASGRDRGPNEQYF
TRBV27	TRBD2	.	15	TRBJ2-7	TGTGCCAGCAGTTTGCTAGCGGGAGGATCCTACGAGCAGTACTTC	CASSLLAGGSYEQYF
TRBV20-1	TRBD1	few	11	TRBJ1-1	TGCAGTGGAGGCAGGGGGACTGAAGCTTTCTTT	CSGGRGTEAFF
TRBV29-1	TRBD1	.	14	TRBJ2-3	TGCAGCGCCAAGACAGGGTTAATCACAGATACGCAGTATTTT	CSAKTGLITDTQYF
TRBV27	.	.	15	TRBJ2-7	TGTGCCAGCAGTATAAGGGGTCAGGTCTCCTACGAGCAGTACTTC	CASSIRGQVSYEQYF
TRBV9	TRBD1	.	14	TRBJ1-2	TGTGCCAGCAGTACTGGACAGGGGGCTATTGGCTACACCTTC	CASSTGQGAIGYTF
TRBV19	TRBD1	.	14	TRBJ1-2	TGTGCCAGTAGGGGGACAGGTGTAAACTATGGCTACACCTTC	CASRGTGVNYGYTF
TRBV5-1	TRBD1	.	14	TRBJ1-2	TGCGCCAGCAGCGGAGGGGGCACGAGCTATGGCTACACCTTC	CASSGGGTSYGYTF
TRBV5-1	TRBD1	.	15	TRBJ1-4	TGCGCCAGCAGCCGGACAGGGGGCTTAGGTGAAAAACTGTTTTTT	CASSRTGGLGEKLFF
TRBV5-1	.	.	17	TRBJ2-2	TGCGCCAGCAGCTTTCTTTCTGCAGCGACGAACACCGGGGAGCTGTTTTTT	CASSFLSAATNTGELFF
TRBV27	TRBD1	.	17	TRBJ2-7	TGTGCCAGCAGTCCCCTCTCGGGACAGTTCTTCTCCTACGAGCAGTACTTC	CASSPLSGQFFSYEQYF
TRBV7-2	TRBD1	.	14	TRBJ2-6	TGTGCCAGCAGCTTAGGGGCAGCAGGGGGCGGCCTGACTTTC	CASSLGAAGGGLTF
TRBV19	.	once	14	TRBJ2-5	TGTGCCAGTAGTATCTTGGCAGGTCTAGAGACCCAGTACTTC	CASSILAGLETQYF
TRBV21-1	.	.	16	TRBJ2-5	TGTGCCAGCAGCAAAAAGGACCGGCGGGAGAGAGAGACCCAGTACTTC	CASSKKDRRERETQYF
TRBV13	.	.	12	TRBJ2-3	TGTGCCAGCAGCAGTCTAGCAGATACGCAGTATTTT	CASSSLADTQYF
TRBV6-1	TRBD2	few	15	TRBJ2-5	TGTGCCAGCAGCCCAGCGGGATGGGGGAGAGAGACCCAGTACTTC	CASSPAGWGRETQYF